The entry that follows covers one TCR beta chain sequence. Its target is not known. CDR3 length equals 14 residues. The V and J ends lost 7 bases and 0 bases, in that order; junction bases with no gene match: 8. Germline CDR1 SQVTM, CDR2 ANQGSEA. This specimen belongs to a study of cytomegalovirus exposure and HLA in healthy donors. Study results and caveats: A later analysis by the authors found several of the most significant clusters apparently linked to common viral pathogens. In a later analysis, donors in an Asian-associated ancestry cluster reportedly had fewer N-insertions in productive TCRs than the cohort mean.

In the PCR, 60 Vbeta and 13 Jbeta primers were used. This table comes from immunoSEQ multiplex PCR, and its TCRdb copy is limited to in-frame clones, with some not included. The top ten hold 1.3% of the sample, which has 150,000 or so clones, around 85% seen once. The chain joins TRBV29-1 to TRBJ1-1; 7 bases map to TRBD1. The source of this sequence is a man aged 45-65 years in good health and CMV-seropositive. The material sequenced was PBMCs. The CDR3 spells CSAKTGTMNTEAFF. CDR3 in DNA: TGCAGCGCCAAGACAGGGACCATGAACACTGAAGCTTTCTTT.